Each of the 2 T cell receptor beta chains below was sequenced from the same sample in a study of CD8 T cells in Susac syndrome. The RNA input was about 0.5 to 1 ug, and it was reverse transcribed with random hexamers. One entry per CDR3 protein results from TCRdb running MiXCR on the immunoSEQ multiplex PCR reads. The sample consists of roughly 150,000 distinct CDR3 sequences, about 95% of them appearing once. The specimen was CD8+ T cells from PBMCs. All receptors come from a human donor with multiple sclerosis.

This sequence joins TRBV20-1 and TRBJ2-7; D gene unclear. V was clipped by 0 bases and J by 2 bases, with 5 bases between them. In germline, CDR1 is DFQATT, CDR2 SNEGSKA (reference sequence). The CDR3 consists of 12 residues. The CDR3 spells CSARDGAYEQYF. As DNA, the CDR3 is TGCAGTGCTAGAGATGGGGCCTACGAGCAGTACTTC.

This rearrangement joins TRBV4-1 to TRBJ2-7; 7 nucleotides match TRBD2. Germline values: CDR1 MGHRA, CDR2 YSYEKL. V shed 4 bases, J shed 3 bases, and the junction held 3 bases outside the gene matches. The CDR3 is 13 amino acids. In DNA, the CDR3 is TGCGCCAGCAGCCGCAGGGAGGGCTACGAGCAGTACTTC. This codes for CASSRREGYEQYF.